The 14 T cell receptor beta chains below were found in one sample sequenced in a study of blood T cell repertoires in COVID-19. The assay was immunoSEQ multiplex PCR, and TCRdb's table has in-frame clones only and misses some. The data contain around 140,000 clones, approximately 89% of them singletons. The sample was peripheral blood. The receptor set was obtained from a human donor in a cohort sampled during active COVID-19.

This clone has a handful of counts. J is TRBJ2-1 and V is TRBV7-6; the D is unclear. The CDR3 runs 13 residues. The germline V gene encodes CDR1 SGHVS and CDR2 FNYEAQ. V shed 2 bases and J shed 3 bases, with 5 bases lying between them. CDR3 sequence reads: CASSLTGYNEQFF. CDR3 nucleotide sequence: TGTGCCAGCAGCTTAACGGGCTACAATGAGCAGTTCTTC.

In DNA, the CDR3 is TGTGCCAGCAGACCCCCAGGGGACCGCACAGATACGCAGTATTTT. Translating it yields CASRPPGDRTDTQYF. This chain links TRBV11-3 with TRBJ2-3, with D tentatively TRBD1 (6 bases). Germline values: CDR1 SGHNT, CDR2 YENEEA. The V gene lost 6 bases and the J gene lost 1 base, with 14 bases spanning the gap. The CDR3 has 15 amino acids.

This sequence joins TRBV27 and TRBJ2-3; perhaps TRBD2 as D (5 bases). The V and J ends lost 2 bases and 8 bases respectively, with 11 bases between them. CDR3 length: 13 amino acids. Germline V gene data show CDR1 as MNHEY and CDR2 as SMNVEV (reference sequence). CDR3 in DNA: TGTGCCAGCAGTTTAGCCCTACGGGGTACGCAGTATTTT. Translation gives CASSLALRGTQYF.

CDR3 region: CASSLTGEQFF. The CDR3 bases are TGTGCCAGCAGTCTGACGGGTGAGCAGTTCTTC. This rearrangement joins TRBV12-3 or TRBV12-4 to TRBJ2-1; unclear D gene. CDR3 size: 11 residues. Trimming took 5 bases from V and 9 from J, leaving 8 bases between them.

The CDR3 DNA is TGTGCCAGCAGTATGACCCCCCGGGACAGGGGCCTCTTTGGCTATGGCTACACCTTC. As protein: CASSMTPRDRGLFGYGYTF. The genes are TRBV6-2 or TRBV6-3 and TRBJ1-2; 10 positions match TRBD1. This CDR3 spans 19 amino acids. Per germline, CDR1 MNHEY and CDR2 SVGEGT. V trimming: 5 bases; J trimming: 4 bases; junction bases outside the gene matches: 19.

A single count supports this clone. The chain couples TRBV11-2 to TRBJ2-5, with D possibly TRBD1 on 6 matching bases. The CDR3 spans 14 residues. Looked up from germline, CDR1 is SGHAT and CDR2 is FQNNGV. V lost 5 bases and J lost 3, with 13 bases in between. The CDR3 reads CASSPGGTKETQYF. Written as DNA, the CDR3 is TGTGCCAGCAGCCCAGGTGGGACAAAAGAGACCCAGTACTTC.

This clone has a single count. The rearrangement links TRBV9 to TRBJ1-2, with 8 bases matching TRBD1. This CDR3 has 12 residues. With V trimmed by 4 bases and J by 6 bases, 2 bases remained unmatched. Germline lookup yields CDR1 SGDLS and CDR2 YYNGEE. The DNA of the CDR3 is TGTGCCAGCAGCAAGACAGGGGATGGCTACACCTTC. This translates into CASSKTGDGYTF.

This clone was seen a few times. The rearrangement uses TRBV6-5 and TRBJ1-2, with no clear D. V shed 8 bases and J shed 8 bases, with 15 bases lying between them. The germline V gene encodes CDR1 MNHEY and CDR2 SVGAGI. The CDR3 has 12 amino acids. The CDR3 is CASGLPSSGYTF. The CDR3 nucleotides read TGTGCCAGCGGACTCCCCTCTTCGGGCTACACCTTC.

CDR3 nucleotides: TGTGCCAGCAGCCAAGACGGCGGATATGGCTACACCTTC. Translating gives CASSQDGGYGYTF. This sequence joins TRBV14 and TRBJ1-2; unclear D gene. This CDR3 is built from 13 residues. Trimming left V 0 bases short and J 5 bases short, with 7 bases between. Germline V gene lookup returns CDR1 SGHDN and CDR2 FVKESK.

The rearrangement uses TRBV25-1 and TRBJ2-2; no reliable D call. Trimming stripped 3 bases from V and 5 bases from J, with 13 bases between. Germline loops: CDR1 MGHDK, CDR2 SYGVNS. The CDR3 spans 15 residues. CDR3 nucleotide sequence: TGTGCCAGCAGTGACCCCAAACCGGTAACCGGGGAGCTGTTTTTT. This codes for CASSDPKPVTGELFF.

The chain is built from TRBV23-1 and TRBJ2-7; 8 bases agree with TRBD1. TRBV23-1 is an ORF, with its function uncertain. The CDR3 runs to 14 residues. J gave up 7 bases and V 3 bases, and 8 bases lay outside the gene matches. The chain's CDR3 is CASSQQDRAGEQYF. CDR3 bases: TGCGCCAGCAGTCAGCAGGACAGGGCGGGAGAGCAGTACTTC.

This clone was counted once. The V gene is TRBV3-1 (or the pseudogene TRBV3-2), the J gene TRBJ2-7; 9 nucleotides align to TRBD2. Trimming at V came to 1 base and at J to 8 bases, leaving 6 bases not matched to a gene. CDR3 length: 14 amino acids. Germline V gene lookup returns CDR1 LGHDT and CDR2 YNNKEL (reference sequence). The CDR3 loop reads CASSQGLAGMKQYF. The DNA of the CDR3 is TGTGCCAGCAGCCAAGGGCTAGCGGGAATGAAGCAGTACTTC.

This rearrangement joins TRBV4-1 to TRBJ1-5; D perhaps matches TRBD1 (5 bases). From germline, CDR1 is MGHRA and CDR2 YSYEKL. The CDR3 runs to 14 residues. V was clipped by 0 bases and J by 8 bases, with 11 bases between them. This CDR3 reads CASSQEGKGKPQHF. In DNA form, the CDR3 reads TGCGCCAGCAGCCAAGAAGGAAAGGGGAAGCCCCAGCATTTT.

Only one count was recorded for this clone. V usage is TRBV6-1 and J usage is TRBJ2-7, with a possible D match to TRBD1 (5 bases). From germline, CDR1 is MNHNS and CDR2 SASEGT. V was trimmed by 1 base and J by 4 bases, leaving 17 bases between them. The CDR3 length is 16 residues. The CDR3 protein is CASSEVELTQGYEQYF. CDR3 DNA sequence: TGTGCCAGCAGTGAAGTGGAACTCACTCAGGGATACGAGCAGTACTTC.